Listed here are 7 T cell receptor beta chains from one sample, sequenced in a study of regulatory T cells in long-lasting Graves disease (dated by TCRdb to the early 2020s). The time point label corresponds to: newly diagnosed GD, antithyroid drugs for less than 3 months. RNA was extracted from PBMCs in TRIzol for both TCR sequencing and RNA sequencing. Preparation of the library involved multiplex PCR. Data came from an Illumina HiSeq 4000. TCR beta libraries were built with iRepertoire HTBI primers and Arm-PCR amplification of CDR3 regions. The raw public data were reprocessed by TCRdb itself: fastp quality trimming at Q25, MiXCR clonotype calling, in-frame beta chains only. Every CDR3 protein is listed once, alongside the most common genes and DNA of its rows. The table for this sample lists around 400,000 distinct CDR3 sequences; 15% of them were counted only once. The ten largest clones capture roughly 7.7% of the sample.

These data also featured in a second study, about T cells in Graves' hyperthyroidism and ophthalmopathy.

Source: peripheral blood mononuclear cells (PBMCs), taken at new diagnosis, from a patient treated with antithyroid drugs. These receptors all come from a woman in her forties with Graves disease. Donor details come from another sample of the same person, matched by shared clones.

This clonotype was seen many times. V and J are TRBV27 and TRBJ2-3; 12 nucleotides align to TRBD1. This CDR3 comprises 17 residues. CDR1 is MNHEY and CDR2 is SMNVEV in the germline V gene (reference sequence). V lost 1 base, J lost 1 base, and 3 bases stayed unmatched. DNA of the CDR3: TGTGCCAGCAGTTTATTAGGGACAGGGGGCGGCACAGATACGCAGTATTTT. Translation gives CASSLLGTGGGTDTQYF.

This clonotype was found many times. This chain links TRBV28 with TRBJ2-3; 11 positions match TRBD1. The CDR3 sequence is 14 residues long. The V segment lost 6 bases and the J segment 4 bases; nucleotides outside the gene matches: 3. Germline CDR1 is MDHEN and CDR2 is SYDVKM. The CDR3 here is CASRDRGLADTQYF. DNA of the CDR3: TGTGCCAGCAGGGACAGGGGGCTGGCAGATACGCAGTATTTT.

This clonotype was recorded at least ten times. The chain combines TRBV7-9 with TRBJ2-1; 9 bases match TRBD2. Unmatched junction bases numbered 8, after V lost 1 base and J lost 7 bases. Per germline, CDR1 SEHNR and CDR2 FQNEAQ (reference sequence). The length of the CDR3 is 16 residues. This chain's CDR3 is CASSLGSSGTTNEQFF. The DNA of the CDR3 is TGTGCCAGCAGCTTAGGGTCTAGCGGGACTACTAATGAGCAGTTCTTC.

V is TRBV24-1 and J is TRBJ2-1; TRBD2 matches at 12 bases. This CDR3 comprises 15 residues. Germline V gene data show CDR1 as KGHDR and CDR2 as SFDVKD. Trimming at V came to 5 bases and at J to 5 bases, leaving 3 bases not matched to a gene. Here the CDR3 reads CATSAGTSGHNEQFF. DNA for the CDR3: TGTGCCACCAGTGCCGGGACTAGCGGGCACAATGAGCAGTTCTTC.

This chain connects TRBV24-1 to TRBJ2-3; tentatively, D is TRBD1 or TRBD2 (5 bases each). Trimming pared 7 bases from V and 4 bases from J, leaving 14 bases between. Germline values: CDR1 KGHDR, CDR2 SFDVKD. The CDR3 is made up of 14 amino acids. This CDR3 reads CATRSLGPPDTQYF. In DNA form, the CDR3 reads TGTGCCACCAGGTCCTTGGGACCGCCAGATACGCAGTATTTT.

This clonotype was recorded many times. The J gene is TRBJ2-7, the V gene TRBV28, with 10 bases lining up with TRBD1. Germline V lookup: CDR1 MDHEN, CDR2 SYDVKM. This CDR3 has 15 residues. After removal of 1 base from V and 3 bases from J, the junction contained 3 bases not matched to a gene. The CDR3, as DNA: TGTGCCAGCAGTTTATCGGGGACAGGGGACTACGAGCAGTACTTC. This gives the protein CASSLSGTGDYEQYF.

This clonotype was counted a few times. The rearrangement links TRBV14 to TRBJ2-5; TRBD1 agrees at 9 bases. The CDR3 loop spans 17 amino acids. V dropped 3 bases and J dropped 1; count of bases not matched to a gene: 9. CDR1 SGHDN and CDR2 FVKESK come from the germline V gene. CDR3 region: CASSHNRGRGTQETQYF. Written as DNA, the CDR3 is TGTGCCAGCAGCCACAACAGGGGGCGGGGAACCCAAGAGACCCAGTACTTC.